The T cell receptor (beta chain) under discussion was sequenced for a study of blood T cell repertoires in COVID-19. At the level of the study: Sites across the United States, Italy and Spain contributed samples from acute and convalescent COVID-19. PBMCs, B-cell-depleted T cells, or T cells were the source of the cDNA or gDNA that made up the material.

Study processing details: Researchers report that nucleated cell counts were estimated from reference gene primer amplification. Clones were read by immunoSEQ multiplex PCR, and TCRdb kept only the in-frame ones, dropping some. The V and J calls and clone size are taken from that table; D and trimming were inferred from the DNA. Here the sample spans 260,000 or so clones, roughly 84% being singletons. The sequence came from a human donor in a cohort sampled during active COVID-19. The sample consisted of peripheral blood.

This chain's CDR3 is CASGGQGGLATQYF. CDR3 in DNA: TGTGCCAGCGGGGGACAGGGGGGCCTGGCGACCCAGTACTTC. The chain links TRBV2 to TRBJ2-5; TRBD1 matches 11 bases. The CDR3 sequence is 14 residues long. Per the germline V gene, CDR1 is SNHLY and CDR2 is FYNNEI. V was clipped by 8 bases and J by 7 bases; unmatched bases: 9.